This entry lists 5 T cell receptor beta chains sequenced from one sample in a study of T-cell reconstitution after alpha-beta-depleted transplantation in children. Molecular barcoding with unique molecular identifiers was used for the TCRbeta library. TCRdb itself ran the PCR reads through MiXCR, one entry per CDR3 protein. Seen here are fewer than 500,000 distinct CDR3 sequences, approximately 42% observed once, and the top ten hold 27%. This material consisted of PBMCs, taken before TCRalphabeta/CD19-depleted stem cell transplant. The receptor source for this set is a girl between 2 and 10 years old with aplastic anemia, due to receive a stem cell transplant.

The V call is TRBV5-1, the J call TRBJ1-2; TRBD1 agrees at 7 bases. Germline CDR1 and CDR2: SGHRS and YFSETQ. This CDR3 region has 11 residues. V was clipped by 4 bases and J by 12 bases; unmatched bases: 6. The CDR3 nucleotides read TGCGCCAGCAGCGACCCAGGGGGGAACACCTTC. Its translation: CASSDPGGNTF.

This clonotype was seen many times. The chain carries TRBV28 and TRBJ2-4, with unresolved D. Trimming removed 9 bases at V and 0 bases at J, with 6 bases between. The germline CDR1 and CDR2 sequences are MDHEN and SYDVKM. This CDR3 region has 12 residues. The CDR3 sequence is CASREAKNIQYF. CDR3 nucleotide sequence: TGTGCCAGTAGGGAAGCCAAAAACATTCAGTACTTC.

This clonotype was recorded at least ten times. The J gene is TRBJ2-7, the V gene TRBV7-2; weak D call: TRBD1 (6 bases). Germline CDR1 reads SGHTA; CDR2 reads FQGNSA. The V gene lost 5 bases and the J gene lost 5 bases, with 16 bases spanning the gap. The CDR3 spans 14 residues. CDR3 sequence reads: CASSDGRTVHEQYF. The CDR3 region has the DNA TGTGCCAGCAGCGACGGTCGGACAGTCCACGAGCAGTACTTC.

CDR3 sequence: CASSLELAGAPDTQYF. DNA for the CDR3: TGCGCCAGCAGCTTGGAGCTAGCGGGAGCCCCAGATACGCAGTATTTT. The chain couples TRBV5-1 to TRBJ2-3; 10 bases fit TRBD2. After removal of 0 bases from V and 4 bases from J, the junction contained 5 bases not matched to a gene. The CDR3 loop spans 16 amino acids. The germline V gene has CDR1 SGHRS and CDR2 YFSETQ.

J is TRBJ2-1 and V is TRBV3-1; 10 nucleotides agree with TRBD2. The V gene's germline CDR1 is LGHDT and CDR2 YNNKEL (reference sequence). Trimming took 5 bases from V and 8 from J; bases not matched to a gene: 6. The CDR3 is made up of 14 amino acids. CDR3 region: CASSLAGGSDEQFF. CDR3 bases: TGTGCCAGCAGCTTAGCGGGAGGTAGCGATGAGCAGTTCTTC.